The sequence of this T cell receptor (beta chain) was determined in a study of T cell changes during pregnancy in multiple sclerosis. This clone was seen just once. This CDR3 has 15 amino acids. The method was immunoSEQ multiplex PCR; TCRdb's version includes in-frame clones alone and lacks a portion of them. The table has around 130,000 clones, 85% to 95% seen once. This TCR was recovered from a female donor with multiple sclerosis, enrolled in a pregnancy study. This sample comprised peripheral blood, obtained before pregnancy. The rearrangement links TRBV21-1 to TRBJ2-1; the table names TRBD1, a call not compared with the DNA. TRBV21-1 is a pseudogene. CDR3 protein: CASSRRQGDNNEQFF. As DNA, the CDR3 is TGTGCCAGCAGCCGTCGACAGGGGGATAACAATGAGCAGTTCTTC.